These 17 T cell receptor beta chains were sequenced from one sample in a study of shared clonotypes between healthy human individuals. Only in-frame clones appear in the TCRdb table, and some are missing; sequencing was by immunoSEQ multiplex PCR. This table holds about 1 million clones, 70% to 80% found once. Sequenced: memory CD4+ T cells from PBMCs. Subset defined: CD45RA-negative fraction. Receptors originate from a man younger than 30 in good health. Some clones in this sample may be carry-over from other donors' samples.

The rearrangement uses TRBV6-5 and TRBJ1-2, with D unresolved. CDR3 length equals 12 residues. V shed 6 bases and J shed 8 bases, with 13 bases lying between them. Germline V gene lookup returns CDR1 MNHEY and CDR2 SVGAGI. Here the CDR3 reads CASSPRPGGYTF. The DNA of the CDR3 is TGTGCCAGCAGCCCCCGCCCGGGCGGCTACACCTTC.

Only a few counts were recorded for this clone. The J gene is TRBJ2-1, the V gene TRBV28; TRBD2 agrees at 12 bases. Germline assignment: CDR1 MDHEN and CDR2 SYDVKM. The CDR3 sequence is 16 residues long. The ends lost 3 bases at V and 7 bases at J; junction bases unmatched: 7. The CDR3 nucleotides read TGTGCCAGCAGTTTGTCTCGGACTAGCGGGAAGAATGAGCAGTTCTTC. This gives the protein CASSLSRTSGKNEQFF.

The genes are TRBV14 and TRBJ2-1; 7 bases fit TRBD1. The CDR3 runs to 15 residues. CDR1 SGHDN and CDR2 FVKESK come from the germline V gene. The junction had 5 bases not matched to a gene; V was cut back by 2 bases and J by 4 bases. The chain's CDR3 is CASSQIGTAYNEQFF. The CDR3, as DNA: TGTGCCAGCAGCCAAATCGGGACAGCTTACAATGAGCAGTTCTTC.

The rearrangement links TRBV7-6 to TRBJ2-5; D not resolved. V lost 5 bases and J lost 2, with 9 bases in between. The CDR3 is made up of 13 amino acids. CDR1 and CDR2 from the germline V gene are SGHVS and FNYEAQ. The CDR3 DNA reads TGTGCCAGCAGCCCGTCAGTACAAGAGACCCAGTACTTC. Encoded protein: CASSPSVQETQYF. Combining the CDR3 with reference TRBV7-6 and TRBJ2-5 gives the whole variable domain GAGVSQSPRYKVTKRGQDVALRCDPISGHVSLYWYRQALGQGPEFLTYFNYEAQQDKSGLPNDRFSAERPEGSISTLTIQRTEQRDSAMYRCASSPSVQETQYFGPGTRLLVL.

A few counts support this clone. V gene TRBV7-3 combines with J gene TRBJ2-7; D not resolved. The CDR3 has 13 residues. Looked up from germline, CDR1 is SGHTA and CDR2 is FQGTGA. V lost 2 bases and J lost 2, with 7 bases in between. The CDR3 coding sequence is TGTGCCAGCAGCTTAGCCGGAACCTACGAGCAGTACTTC. Its translation: CASSLAGTYEQYF.

V is TRBV27 and J is TRBJ1-2; maybe TRBD1 (5 bases). The germline V gene has CDR1 MNHEY and CDR2 SMNVEV (reference sequence). The CDR3 length is 17 residues. Trimming left V 5 bases short and J 6 bases short, with 25 bases between. The CDR3 sequence is CASSETVPMGLLNGYTF. CDR3 DNA sequence: TGTGCCAGCAGTGAGACAGTACCGATGGGGTTATTGAATGGCTACACCTTC.

The chain carries TRBV18 and TRBJ1-4; no clear D. CDR3 length equals 11 residues. The germline gives CDR1 KGHSH, CDR2 LQKENI. V was pared by 3 bases and J by 8 bases, with 4 bases between. The DNA for the CDR3 is TGTGCCAGCTCACCGGAGGAAAAACTGTTTTTT. This sequence encodes CASSPEEKLFF.

A word on this clone: Different DNA sequences within this sample yield the same CDR3. This chain joins TRBV2 and TRBJ1-5; no firm D call. CDR1 is SNHLY and CDR2 is FYNNEI in the germline V gene. The ends were cut back, 2 bases at V and 6 bases at J, with 2 bases in the middle. The CDR3 runs to 11 residues. As DNA, the CDR3 is TGTGCCAGCAGTGAAAGTCAGCCCCAGCATTTT. Translated, it gives CASSESQPQHF.

The rearrangement joins TRBV15 to TRBJ2-5; D may correspond to TRBD1 or TRBD2 (7 bases each). Germline CDR1 is LNHNV and CDR2 is YYDKDF (reference sequence). The CDR3 has 16 residues. The V gene lost 0 bases and the J gene lost 5 bases, with 16 bases spanning the gap. The CDR3: CATSREGGGSRETQYF. CDR3 bases: TGTGCCACCAGCAGAGAAGGGGGCGGGAGTAGGGAGACCCAGTACTTC.

Comment on this clone: One base away lies a much larger clone, so this may be a sequencing read error. V gene TRBV18 combines with J gene TRBJ2-2; D is perhaps TRBD1 (5 bases). The CDR3 has 16 amino acids. V was clipped by 6 bases and J by 4 bases, with 18 bases between them. Germline CDR1 is KGHSH and CDR2 is LQKENI. As DNA, the CDR3 is TGTGCCAGCTCCAGACCAGAGACAGCGAGCACCGGGGAGCTGTTTTTT. Its translation: CASSRPETASTGELFF.

The chain combines TRBV2 with TRBJ1-4, with TRBD1 matching over 7 bases. Trimming at V came to 6 bases and at J to 5 bases, leaving 3 bases not matched to a gene. There are 13 residues in the CDR3. CDR1 SNHLY and CDR2 FYNNEI come from the germline V gene. The CDR3 is CASRGQLNEKLFF. CDR3 nucleotide sequence: TGTGCCAGCAGGGGACAGTTGAATGAAAAACTGTTTTTT.

The chain couples TRBV5-6 to TRBJ2-7; a weak D match, TRBD2 (6 bases). Trimming removed 4 bases at V and 0 bases at J, with 11 bases between. Germline lookup yields CDR1 SGHDT and CDR2 YYEEEE. The CDR3 spans 14 residues. CDR3 residues: CASSVTAGSYEQYF. Here the CDR3 DNA reads TGTGCCAGCAGCGTGACAGCGGGCTCCTACGAGCAGTACTTC.

The CDR3 sequence is CASSQGTSGITGELFF. The DNA for the CDR3 is TGTGCCAGCAGCCAAGGGACTAGCGGTATTACCGGGGAGCTGTTTTTT. The gene calls are TRBV5-4 and TRBJ2-2; 11 positions match TRBD2. V trimming: 4 bases; J trimming: 5 bases; junction bases outside the gene matches: 7. The CDR3 runs 16 residues. Germline V CDR1 and CDR2: SGHNT, YYREEE (reference sequence).

V usage is TRBV28 and J usage is TRBJ2-3; TRBD1 is a possible D gene (5 bases). There are 14 residues in the CDR3. Germline CDR1 MDHEN, CDR2 SYDVKM. V was trimmed by 9 bases and J by 2 bases, leaving 15 bases between them. The CDR3 sequence is CASSRVHFTDTQYF. As DNA, the CDR3 is TGTGCCAGTTCCAGGGTCCACTTCACAGATACGCAGTATTTT.

The rearrangement links TRBV9 to TRBJ2-5; no firm D call. The CDR3 covers 12 residues. CDR1 and CDR2 from the germline V gene are SGDLS and YYNGEE. Trimming removed 0 bases from V and 5 bases from J, with 5 bases in between. The CDR3, as DNA: TGTGCCAGCAGCGTAGATGCGGAGACCCAGTACTTC. It encodes CASSVDAETQYF.

J is TRBJ1-2 and V is TRBV28; 9 nucleotides align to TRBD1. Germline V lookup: CDR1 MDHEN, CDR2 SYDVKM. The CDR3 length is 15 residues. Trimming took 4 bases from V and 7 from J; bases not matched to a gene: 10. The CDR3 protein is CASSSRPGQGLGYTF. DNA for the CDR3: TGTGCCAGCAGTTCTCGCCCCGGACAGGGGCTTGGCTACACCTTC.

V gene TRBV11-2 combines with J gene TRBJ2-3, with 7 nucleotides matching TRBD1. Germline CDR1 and CDR2: SGHAT and FQNNGV. This CDR3 spans 14 amino acids. The trim removed 4 bases at V and 4 bases at J, leaving 5 bases unmatched. The CDR3 nucleotides read TGTGCCAGCAGCTCACAGGGGTCGCCAGATACGCAGTATTTT. The encoded protein is CASSSQGSPDTQYF.